The 27 T cell receptor beta chains presented below share a single source sample, sequenced in a study of yellow fever vaccine responses in identical twins. From the RT-PCR reads, TCRdb called clonotypes with MiXCR, one entry per CDR3 protein. The sample has about 3,900 distinct CDR3 sequences, almost 75% seen once. The sample in question was T cells from blood (PBMCs), unsorted or a sorted subset (not recorded which), obtained before or after yellow fever vaccination (not recorded which). The receptors shown here come from a young woman who received the yellow fever vaccine.

This clonotype was counted a few times. The chain joins TRBV6-1 to TRBJ2-7; tentatively, D is TRBD1 or TRBD2 (6 bases each). Germline V gene sequence: CDR1 MNHNS, CDR2 SASEGT. V was clipped by 5 bases and J by 4 bases, with 15 bases between them. This CDR3 has 14 residues. CDR3 region: CASSPLWGAYEQYF. The CDR3 DNA is TGTGCCAGCAGTCCCCTGTGGGGGGCGTACGAGCAGTACTTC.

The table lists this clonotype with a count of one. This rearrangement joins TRBV4-1 to TRBJ2-7, with a tentative D call TRBD2 (6 bases). This CDR3 spans 16 amino acids. V lost 0 bases and J lost 0, with 12 bases in between. CDR1 is MGHRA and CDR2 is YSYEKL in the germline V gene. The CDR3 nucleotides are TGCGCCAGCAGCCAAGAGTGGGGACTCCGCTCCTACGAGCAGTACTTC. Amino acids: CASSQEWGLRSYEQYF.

The rearrangement joins TRBV5-1 to TRBJ2-7; the match to TRBD1 covers 10 bases. The ends lost 4 bases at V and 2 bases at J; junction bases unmatched: 3. In germline, CDR1 is SGHRS, CDR2 YFSETQ. The CDR3 totals 14 residues. CDR3 coding DNA: TGCGCCAGCAGCGGGGACAGGGGAGCCTACGAGCAGTACTTC. This sequence encodes CASSGDRGAYEQYF.

This chain joins TRBV10-3 and TRBJ2-3; weak D call: TRBD2 (6 bases). CDR1 and CDR2 (germline): ENHRY, SYGVKD. The V gene lost 8 bases and the J gene lost 5 bases, with 14 bases spanning the gap. The CDR3 covers 13 residues. DNA of the CDR3: TGTGCCATCCTGCGGGGTTTGGAAGATACGCAGTATTTT. This codes for CAILRGLEDTQYF.

V usage is TRBV12-2 and J usage is TRBJ2-7; the table's D call of TRBD1 was not tested on the DNA. TRBV12-2 is classified as a pseudogene. The CDR3 covers 13 residues. CDR3 coding DNA: TGTGCAAGTCGCAGCCCCCGCAGGGGTCAGCAGTACTTC. Translated: CASRSPRRGQQYF.

The chain couples TRBV11-3 to TRBJ2-3; D is unclear. This CDR3 has 14 amino acids. Germline V lookup: CDR1 SGHNT, CDR2 YENEEA. V was clipped by 3 bases and J by 4 bases, with 11 bases between them. The chain's CDR3 is CASSFIGGPDTQYF. In nucleotides, the CDR3 is TGTGCCAGCAGCTTCATAGGTGGGCCAGATACGCAGTATTTT.

CDR3 in DNA: TGTGCCAGCAGTGATATCTCTGGGGCCAACGTCCTGACTTTC. This sequence encodes CASSDISGANVLTF. The chain links TRBV2 to TRBJ2-6, with no clear D. The V end was cut by 3 bases, the J end by 0 bases, with 3 bases between. CDR3 length: 14 residues. In germline, CDR1 is SNHLY, CDR2 FYNNEI.

The chain joins TRBV15 to TRBJ2-1; 10 bases map to TRBD1. The CDR3 is made up of 15 amino acids. Germline V gene data show CDR1 as LNHNV and CDR2 as YYDKDF (reference sequence). V was clipped by 3 bases and J by 9 bases; unmatched bases: 8. The CDR3 loop is CATSREATGGGEQFF. CDR3 nucleotides: TGTGCCACCAGCAGGGAAGCGACAGGGGGCGGTGAGCAGTTCTTC. The whole variable domain, filled in from reference TRBV15 and TRBJ2-1, reads DAMVIQNPRYQVTQFGKPVTLSCSQTLNHNVMYWYQQKSSQAPKLLFHYYDKDFNNEADTPDNFQSRRPNTSFCFLDIRSPGLGDTAMYLCATSREATGGGEQFFGPGTRLTVL.

The chain links TRBV5-6 to TRBJ2-7; D is uncertain. The CDR3 spans 11 residues. The V gene's germline CDR1 is SGHDT and CDR2 YYEEEE. Between the trimmed V and J ends, which lost 3 bases and 2 bases, there was a span of 3 bases. The DNA for the CDR3 is TGTGCCAGCAGCTCAACCTACGAGCAGTACTTC. As protein: CASSSTYEQYF. Supplemented by reference TRBV5-6 and TRBJ2-7, the full variable domain reads DAGVTQSPTHLIKTRGQQVTLRCSPKSGHDTVSWYQQALGQGPQFIFQYYEEEERQRGNFPDRFSGHQFPNYSSELNVNALLLGDSALYLCASSSTYEQYFGPGTRLTVT.

The chain carries TRBV29-1 and TRBJ2-7, with D hard to call. V gave up 3 bases and J gave up 4 bases, with 19 bases separating them. The CDR3 is 15 amino acids. Germline CDR1 reads SQVTM; CDR2 reads ANQGSEA. The CDR3 DNA follows: TGCAGCGTTGATGGCCCCTTAAGGAGTGAATACGAGCAGTACTTC. The encoded protein is CSVDGPLRSEYEQYF.

The rearrangement links TRBV13 to TRBJ2-7; 12 positions agree with TRBD1. Trimming removed 5 bases from V and 5 bases from J; junction bases left unmatched: 7. This CDR3 region has 15 residues. Germline V gene lookup returns CDR1 PRHDT and CDR2 FYEKMQ (reference sequence). The CDR3 region is CASSRGQGAKNEQYF. The CDR3 region has the DNA TGTGCCAGCAGCAGGGGACAGGGGGCGAAAAACGAGCAGTACTTC. The full variable domain, in which reference TRBV13 and TRBJ2-7 provide the parts outside the CDR3, is AAGVIQSPRHLIKEKRETATLKCYPIPRHDTVYWYQQGPGQDPQFLISFYEKMQSDKGSIPDRFSAQQFSDYHSELNMSSLELGDSALYFCASSRGQGAKNEQYFGPGTRLTVT.

The V and J genes are TRBV21-1 and TRBJ2-1. TRBV21-1 is tagged as a pseudogene. The CDR3 contains 18 residues. CDR3 loop: CASSKLRRLGYTYNEQFF. The CDR3 nucleotides read TGTGCCAGCAGCAAATTAAGAAGATTAGGATATACATACAATGAGCAGTTCTTC.

This chain links TRBV11-1 with TRBJ2-1; 9 nucleotides line up with TRBD2. J lost 3 bases, V lost 7 bases, and 4 bases had no gene match. CDR3 size: 14 residues. Per the germline V gene, CDR1 is SGHAT and CDR2 is FQDESV (reference sequence). This chain's CDR3 is CASTGSGSYNEQFF. The CDR3 DNA reads TGTGCCAGCACGGGTAGCGGGAGCTACAATGAGCAGTTCTTC.

The chain recombines TRBV2 with TRBJ2-3, with D uncertain. This CDR3 contains 14 residues. Trimming took off 3 bases at V and 6 bases at J, with 13 bases between the two ends. Germline-derived CDR1 and CDR2 are SNHLY and FYNNEI. The chain's CDR3 is CASSESSRLDTQYF. The CDR3 DNA reads TGTGCCAGCAGTGAGTCGTCTAGATTGGATACGCAGTATTTT.

This chain connects TRBV10-1 to TRBJ2-7, with 10 bases fitting TRBD1. V dropped 2 bases and J dropped 2; count of bases not matched to a gene: 0. CDR1 and CDR2 (germline): WNHNN, SYGVQD (reference sequence). This CDR3 is 14 amino acids long. This CDR3 reads CASSEGTGAYEQYF. The CDR3, as DNA: TGCGCCAGCAGTGAGGGGACAGGGGCCTACGAGCAGTACTTC.

The chain employs TRBV10-1 and TRBJ2-2, with 11 bases matching TRBD2. CDR3 length: 15 residues. The trim removed 4 bases at V and 5 bases at J, leaving 3 bases unmatched. Germline values: CDR1 WNHNN, CDR2 SYGVQD (reference sequence). The CDR3, as DNA: TGCGCCAGCAGTGGTCTAGCGGGAGGAACCGGGGAGCTGTTTTTT. Residues: CASSGLAGGTGELFF.

The chain links TRBV11-1 to TRBJ2-7, with D unclear. The CDR3 length is 13 residues. Germline V gives CDR1 SGHAT, CDR2 FQDESV (reference sequence). Trimming removed 1 base from V and 2 bases from J, with 6 bases in between. In DNA, the CDR3 is TGTGCCAGCAGCTTAGTAATAGCCTACGAGCAGTACTTC. It translates to CASSLVIAYEQYF.

This clonotype showed up just a few times. V gene TRBV4-1 combines with J gene TRBJ1-1; D ambiguous. Per germline, CDR1 MGHRA and CDR2 YSYEKL. The V and J ends lost 8 bases and 5 bases respectively, with 12 bases between them. CDR3 length: 12 residues. The CDR3 DNA reads as TGCGCCAGCGCCAAGGGTACGACTGAAGCTTTCTTT. Its protein product is CASAKGTTEAFF.

CDR3 sequence reads: CASSQDRGDNEQFF. CDR3 sequence (DNA): TGTGCCAGCAGCCAAGATCGAGGAGACAATGAGCAGTTCTTC. V is TRBV4-2 and J is TRBJ2-1; D remains unclear. Deletions cut 0 bases from V and 5 bases from J, with 8 bases between. This CDR3 has 14 amino acids. Germline-derived CDR1 and CDR2 are LGHNA and YNFKEQ.

The J gene is TRBJ2-7, the V gene TRBV7-9; TRBD1 or TRBD2 may be the D gene (6 bases each). Trimming removed 4 bases from V and 3 bases from J, with 10 bases in between. CDR3 length: 13 residues. The germline CDR1 and CDR2 sequences are SEHNR and FQNEAQ (reference sequence). The CDR3 spells CASSYGGSYEQYF. CDR3 coding DNA: TGTGCCAGCAGCTACGGGGGCAGCTACGAGCAGTACTTC.

The CDR3 DNA reads TGTGCCAGCAGCCGTCAGGCTAGCGGGTCTTCCTACGAGCAGTACTTC. Its protein is CASSRQASGSSYEQYF. V gene TRBV11-2 combines with J gene TRBJ2-7; 8 bases align to TRBD2. CDR1 is SGHAT, CDR2 FQNNGV, per germline. V was clipped by 5 bases and J by 1 base; unmatched bases: 10. The CDR3 is 16 residues long.

This chain joins TRBV29-1 and TRBJ2-3, with D tentatively TRBD2 (5 bases). Germline CDR1 is SQVTM and CDR2 is ANQGSEA. The CDR3 length is 11 residues. The V end lost 5 bases, the J end lost 6 bases, and 9 bases lay between the germline ends. CDR3 in amino acids: CSVSSSDTQYF. The CDR3 DNA sequence: TGCAGCGTTTCTAGCTCTGATACGCAGTATTTT.

This chain uses TRBV10-1 with TRBJ2-7; D assignment may be TRBD1 or TRBD2 (5 bases each). The CDR3 loop spans 13 amino acids. Germline CDR1 and CDR2: WNHNN and SYGVQD (reference sequence). Trimming removed 4 bases at V and 2 bases at J, with 9 bases between. The CDR3 spells CASSGGVAYEQYF. The CDR3 DNA reads as TGCGCCAGCAGTGGAGGGGTGGCCTACGAGCAGTACTTC.

This clonotype was counted between two and nine times. The rearrangement joins TRBV29-1 to TRBJ2-7; D ambiguous. Looked up from germline, CDR1 is SQVTM and CDR2 is ANQGSEA. Trimming pared 8 bases from V and 5 bases from J, leaving 10 bases between. This CDR3 comprises 10 residues. This CDR3 is CSTLADEQYF. The CDR3 region has the DNA TGCAGCACCCTTGCGGACGAGCAGTACTTC.

This clonotype was seen once. The chain carries TRBV7-2 and TRBJ1-1; D is ambiguous. The V end was cut by 5 bases, the J end by 6 bases, with 10 bases between. The CDR3 loop spans 12 amino acids. Germline values: CDR1 SGHTA, CDR2 FQGNSA. DNA for the CDR3: TGTGCCAGCAGCGCGGCAGGCGCTGAAGCTTTCTTT. Its translation: CASSAAGAEAFF.

The chain carries TRBV6-5 and TRBJ2-1; 8 positions agree with TRBD2. Germline V lookup: CDR1 MNHEY, CDR2 SVGAGI. CDR3 length equals 19 residues. V gave up 2 bases and J gave up 3 bases; unmatched junction bases: 15. The CDR3 spells CASSYPATILAGDYNEQFF. The CDR3 DNA reads as TGTGCCAGCAGTTACCCAGCCACTATTCTAGCGGGTGACTACAATGAGCAGTTCTTC.

The chain is built from TRBV20-1 and TRBJ2-3, with D unresolved. V was pared by 3 bases and J by 4 bases, with 14 bases between. The germline V gene has CDR1 DFQATT and CDR2 SNEGSKA (reference sequence). This CDR3 contains 14 residues. CDR3 DNA: TGCAGTGCTAGCGTCTATTCGGGTGCAGATACGCAGTATTTT. This gives the protein CSASVYSGADTQYF.